Detailed here is one TCR beta chain. Its antigen remains undetermined. No quality values exist for individual bases; no much larger clone is one base distant. From the germline V gene, CDR1 is MNHEY and CDR2 is SVGEGT. The CDR3 covers 16 residues, taking in both the cysteine and the phenylalanine. Of the read, only the CDR3 DNA is kept; its 48 bases are in frame from base 1. Unmatched junction bases come to 3, with V trimmed by 2 bases and J by 1 base. Libraries were built with 5' RACE. These reads were obtained on a NextSeq 500. Unique molecular identifiers were attached to individual cDNA molecules in the TCR library protocol so that sequencing error and PCR bias could be corrected. TCR alpha and beta chains were both sequenced, and the abundances of alpha and beta sequences in each sample were closely correlated with each other. Turning to the authors' computational methods: Decombinator V4 was used to annotate TCR sequences for V gene, J gene and CDR3. TCRs were defined as expanded if a significant change between any two time points was detected under a Poisson model with p below 0.0001. TCR abundances were normalised to the total number of TCRs sequenced per sample and were expressed as counts per million. MAIT TCRs were defined by TRAV1-2 paired with TRAJ12, TRAJ20 or TRAJ33, and iNKT TCRs by TRAV10 paired with TRAJ18. VDJdb, accessed 1 November 2021, was searched for CMV, EBV and SARS-CoV-2 annotated TCRs, with TCRs annotated for multiple antigens excluded. In TCRdb, the public reads were trimmed at Q25 with fastp and aligned with MiXCR, with productive beta chains retained. Identical CDR3 proteins give one entry, which carries the most common genes and DNA. These V and J calls derive from TCRdb rather than the authors' analysis. This sample gives about 67,000 distinct CDR3 sequences in total; roughly 10% of them show up just once. Of the sample, around 15% is held by the ten largest clones.

These data originate in a study of early T cells in non-severe SARS-CoV-2 infection (dated by TCRdb to the early 2020s). About the full investigation: TCR sequencing used bulk RNA from unsorted whole blood, so alpha and beta chains could not be paired. Summary of the overall study and its limitations: Matching against VDJdb was skewed toward anti-spike CD8 responses, likely underestimated virus-specific expansions, and missed private and CD4 specificities.

Set within a cohort of healthcare workers in London, UK, this nested case-control study involved weekly PCR testing of nasopharyngeal swabs along with blood sampling. Healthcare workers were recruited between 23 and 31 March 2020, during the week of the UK lockdown, and were followed weekly for up to roughly 15 weeks. This clonotype was obtained from an adult who was a healthcare worker with PCR-confirmed SARS-CoV-2 infection or an uninfected control (not recorded which). The chain employs TRBV6-2 or TRBV6-3 and TRBJ2-1; 9 central nucleotides agree with TRBD2. The sequences come from whole blood, collected at baseline. The CDR3 amino acid sequence is: CASSYAGGPSYNEQFF. The sequenced DNA: TGTGCCAGCAGTTACGCGGGAGGGCCGTCCTACAATGAGCAGTTCTTC.